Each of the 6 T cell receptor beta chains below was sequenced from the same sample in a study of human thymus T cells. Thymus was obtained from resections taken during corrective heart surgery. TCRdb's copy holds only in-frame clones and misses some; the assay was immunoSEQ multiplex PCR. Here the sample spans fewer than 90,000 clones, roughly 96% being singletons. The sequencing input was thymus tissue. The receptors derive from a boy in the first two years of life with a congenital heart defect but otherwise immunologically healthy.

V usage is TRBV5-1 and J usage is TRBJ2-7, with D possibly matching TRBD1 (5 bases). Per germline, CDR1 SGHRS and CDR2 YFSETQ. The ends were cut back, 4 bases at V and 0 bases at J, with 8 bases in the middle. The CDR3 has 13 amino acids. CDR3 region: CASSPDSSYEQYF. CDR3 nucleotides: TGCGCCAGCAGCCCTGACAGCTCCTACGAGCAGTACTTC.

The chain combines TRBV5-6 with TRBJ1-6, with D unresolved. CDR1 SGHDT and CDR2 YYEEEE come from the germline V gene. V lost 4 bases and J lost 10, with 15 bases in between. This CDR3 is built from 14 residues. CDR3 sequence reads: CASSHIRRVSPLHF. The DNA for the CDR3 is TGTGCCAGCAGCCACATCCGTCGGGTGTCACCCCTCCACTTT. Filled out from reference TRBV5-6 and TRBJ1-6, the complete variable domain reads DAGVTQSPTHLIKTRGQQVTLRCSPKSGHDTVSWYQQALGQGPQFIFQYYEEEERQRGNFPDRFSGHQFPNYSSELNVNALLLGDSALYLCASSHIRRVSPLHFGNGTRLTVT.

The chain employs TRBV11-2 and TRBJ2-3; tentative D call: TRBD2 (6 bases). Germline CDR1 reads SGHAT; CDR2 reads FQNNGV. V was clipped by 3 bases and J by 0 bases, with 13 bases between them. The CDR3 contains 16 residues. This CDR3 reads CASSFTRDWSTDTQYF. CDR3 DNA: TGTGCCAGCAGCTTCACCCGGGACTGGAGCACAGATACGCAGTATTTT.

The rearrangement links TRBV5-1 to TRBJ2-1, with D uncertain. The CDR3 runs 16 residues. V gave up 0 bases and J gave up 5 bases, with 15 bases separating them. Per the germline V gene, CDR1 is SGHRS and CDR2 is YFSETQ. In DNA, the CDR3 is TGCGCCAGCAGCTTGGTTGCTCCCGCCCTACACAATGAGCAGTTCTTC. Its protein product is CASSLVAPALHNEQFF.

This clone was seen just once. The chain's CDR3 is CASSQAIEQTYEQYF. The CDR3 nucleotides are TGTGCCAGCAGCCAAGCCATAGAACAGACCTACGAGCAGTACTTC. The rearrangement links TRBV14 to TRBJ2-7; D unclear. Germline lookup yields CDR1 SGHDN and CDR2 FVKESK. The CDR3 has 15 residues. The V gene lost 1 base and the J gene lost 2 bases, with 12 bases spanning the gap. Using reference TRBV14 and TRBJ2-7 for the parts outside the CDR3, the full variable domain is EAGVTQFPSHSVIEKGQTVTLRCDPISGHDNLYWYRRVMGKEIKFLLHFVKESKQDESGMPNNRFLAERTGGTYSTLKVQPAELEDSGVYFCASSQAIEQTYEQYFGPGTRLTVT.

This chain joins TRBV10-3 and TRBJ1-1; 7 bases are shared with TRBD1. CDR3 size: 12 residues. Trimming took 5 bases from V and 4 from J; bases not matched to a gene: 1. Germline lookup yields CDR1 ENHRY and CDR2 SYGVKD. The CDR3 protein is CAISPGGTEAFF. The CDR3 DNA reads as TGTGCCATCAGTCCAGGGGGCACTGAAGCTTTCTTT.